Listed here is a single TCR beta chain. From mRNA, alpha and beta CDR3 regions were amplified using semiquantitative ARM-PCR. ARM-PCR used tagged nested gene-specific primers, then communal superprimers for exponential amplification. TCRdb re-derived calls from the multiplex PCR reads in MiXCR, one entry per CDR3 protein. The sample contains some 5,400 distinct CDR3 sequences, 60% to 70% of which appear only once. After negative selection with anti-CD4 multisort beads, CD8+ T cells were positively selected with anti-CD8 beads. T cell subsets were isolated with antibody-coated magnetic beads. This entry belongs to a study of relationships among human T cell subsets. Germline V gene lookup returns CDR1 ENHRY and CDR2 SYGVKD. The CDR3 is 13 residues long. Trimming removed 4 bases at V and 0 bases at J, with 6 bases between.

The V call is TRBV10-3, the J call TRBJ1-1; D is unclear. The sequence was collected from a man aged 35 to 55 in good health. Sequenced sample: CD8+ T cells sorted from blood. The chain's CDR3 is CAISVHMNTEAFF. CDR3 nucleotides: TGTGCCATCAGTGTCCACATGAACACTGAAGCTTTCTTT.